Below are 21 T cell receptor beta chains sequenced from a single sample in a study of OX40 agonist ivuxolimab in advanced cancers. Here immunoSEQ multiplex PCR was the method, and the copy in TCRdb shows in-frame clones only, minus some. This sample has more than 15,000 clones, with about 77% found just once. The material sequenced was CD4+ or CD8+ T cells sorted from blood, taken in a trial of the OX40 agonist ivuxolimab. These TCRs come from an adult with an advanced solid tumor such as melanoma, head and neck, liver or kidney cancer.

The rearrangement joins TRBV7-9 to TRBJ2-3; no clear D gene. Germline CDR1 reads SEHNR; CDR2 reads FQNEAQ (reference sequence). V shed 3 bases and J shed 0 bases, with 10 bases lying between them. The CDR3 has 15 residues. CDR3 sequence: CASSFLRGSTDTQYF. Written as DNA, the CDR3 is TGTGCCAGCAGCTTCCTAAGAGGAAGCACAGATACGCAGTATTTT.

The chain couples TRBV11-2 to TRBJ2-1; 8 bases align to TRBD1. Germline CDR1 is SGHAT and CDR2 is FQNNGV. The V segment lost 5 bases and the J segment 1 base; nucleotides outside the gene matches: 7. The CDR3 has 16 residues. The CDR3 loop reads CASSHRGERSYNEQFF. CDR3 DNA: TGTGCCAGCAGCCACAGGGGGGAGAGGTCCTACAATGAGCAGTTCTTC.

The genes are TRBV11-2 and TRBJ1-2; unclear D gene. Germline CDR1 reads SGHAT; CDR2 reads FQNNGV. The V end was cut by 0 bases, the J end by 4 bases, with 18 bases between. The CDR3 length is 17 residues. CDR3 nucleotides: TGTGCCAGCAGCTTAGATCGCCCGGCCGGCGTTGGCTATGGCTACACCTTC. Translating it yields CASSLDRPAGVGYGYTF. The variable domain in full, with the rest retrieved from reference TRBV11-2 and TRBJ1-2, is EAGVAQSPRYKIIEKRQSVAFWCNPISGHATLYWYQQILGQGPKLLIQFQNNGVVDDSQLPKDRFSAERLKGVDSTLKIQPAKLEDSAVYLCASSLDRPAGVGYGYTFGSGTRLTVV.

The chain has TRBV9 and TRBJ2-5; TRBD2 might be the D (6 bases). The CDR3 spans 15 residues. Germline CDR1 and CDR2: SGDLS and YYNGEE. V lost 0 bases and J 5 bases, leaving 14 bases between the germline ends. The CDR3 loop is CASSVVPGEGETQYF. In DNA, the CDR3 is TGTGCCAGCAGCGTAGTACCGGGAGAGGGGGAGACCCAGTACTTC. Looking up the rest from reference TRBV9 and TRBJ2-5 gives the full variable domain: DSGVTQTPKHLITATGQRVTLRCSPRSGDLSVYWYQQSLDQGLQFLIQYYNGEERAKGNILERFSAQQFPDLHSELNLSSLELGDSALYFCASSVVPGEGETQYFGPGTRLLVL.

The chain joins TRBV19 to TRBJ2-1, with 7 bases that match TRBD2. This CDR3 region has 16 residues. The junction had 6 bases not matched to a gene; V was cut back by 0 bases and J by 4 bases. Looked up from germline, CDR1 is LNHDA and CDR2 is SQIVND (reference sequence). The CDR3 region has the DNA TGTGCCAGTAGTATAGATAGGGGACTACCTTACAATGAGCAGTTCTTC. Residues: CASSIDRGLPYNEQFF.

This chain uses TRBV5-1 with TRBJ2-1; tentatively, D is TRBD2 (6 bases). Germline CDR1 SGHRS, CDR2 YFSETQ. Trimming left V 1 base short and J 9 bases short, with 17 bases between. The CDR3 is 15 amino acids. The CDR3 nucleotides are TGCGCCAGCAGCTTGACTAGCCCTTTGGAGACTGAGCAGTTCTTC. This codes for CASSLTSPLETEQFF. Variable domain in full (rest from reference TRBV5-1 and TRBJ2-1): KAGVTQTPRYLIKTRGQQVTLSCSPISGHRSVSWYQQTPGQGLQFLFEYFSETQRNKGNFPGRFSGRQFSNSRSEMNVSTLELGDSALYLCASSLTSPLETEQFFGPGTRLTVL.

The chain is built from TRBV7-2 and TRBJ1-2; maybe TRBD1 (6 bases). Germline V gene sequence: CDR1 SGHTA, CDR2 FQGNSA. This CDR3 has 15 amino acids. The germline V and J ends were trimmed by 2 bases and 4 bases, with 14 bases remaining between them. The CDR3 loop is CASSLTLGGSYGYTF. The CDR3, as DNA: TGTGCCAGCAGCTTAACACTGGGGGGCAGCTATGGCTACACCTTC.

The chain combines TRBV10-2 with TRBJ1-2; D gene unclear. This CDR3 has 16 amino acids. The V and J ends lost 9 bases and 1 base respectively, with 21 bases between them. CDR1 is WSHSY, CDR2 SAAADI, per germline. DNA of the CDR3: TGCGCCAGTGCACCAGCGGGTAATTGGGGTAACTATGGCTACACCTTC. It translates to CASAPAGNWGNYGYTF.

This clone was seen just once. The gene calls are TRBV25-1 and TRBJ2-3, with D perhaps assigned TRBD1 or TRBD2 (6 bases each). The V and J ends lost 6 bases and 2 bases respectively, with 15 bases between them. Germline CDR1 reads MGHDK; CDR2 reads SYGVNS. The CDR3 is made up of 15 amino acids. DNA of the CDR3: TGTGCCAGCAGCGGGGGCAGGGATACCACAGATACGCAGTATTTT. As protein: CASSGGRDTTDTQYF.

The chain recombines TRBV7-3 with TRBJ2-3, with D maybe TRBD2 (6 bases). The germline CDR1 and CDR2 sequences are SGHTA and FQGTGA. The V end was cut by 5 bases, the J end by 6 bases, with 15 bases between. CDR3 length: 14 residues. Here the CDR3 reads CASSPTGTQDTQYF. Here the CDR3 DNA reads TGTGCCAGCAGCCCAACCGGGACTCAGGATACGCAGTATTTT.

The gene calls are TRBV30 and TRBJ2-3; 9 positions match TRBD2. In germline, CDR1 is GTSNPN, CDR2 SVGIG (reference sequence). Losses at the gene ends were 5 bases for V and 3 bases for J; bases not matched to a gene: 6. The CDR3 has 14 residues. CDR3 residues: CAWCPSGATDTQYF. As DNA, the CDR3 is TGTGCCTGGTGTCCTAGCGGGGCGACAGATACGCAGTATTTT. Supplemented by reference TRBV30 and TRBJ2-3, the full variable domain reads SQTIHQWPATLVQPVGSPLSLECTVEGTSNPNLYWYRQAAGRGLQLLFYSVGIGQISSEVPQNLSASRPQDRQFILSSKKLLLSDSGFYLCAWCPSGATDTQYFGPGTRLTVL.

This clone was found once. V usage is TRBV7-9 and J usage is TRBJ2-3; D uncertain. V lost 1 base to trimming and J lost 0 bases, with 2 bases between them. CDR1 is SEHNR and CDR2 is FQNEAQ in the germline V gene (reference sequence). The CDR3 runs 13 residues. The CDR3 region is CASSLGSTDTQYF. CDR3 bases: TGTGCCAGCAGCTTAGGGAGCACAGATACGCAGTATTTT.

This clone was recorded once. J is TRBJ1-3 and V is TRBV7-9; 7 bases map to TRBD1. V gave up 1 base and J gave up 3 bases; unmatched junction bases: 3. The CDR3 has 15 residues. Germline-derived CDR1 and CDR2 are SEHNR and FQNEAQ (reference sequence). CDR3 region: CASSLGDSDGNTIYF. DNA for the CDR3: TGTGCCAGCAGCTTAGGGGACAGCGATGGAAACACCATATATTTT.

V and J are TRBV19 and TRBJ2-2; D is possibly TRBD1 or TRBD2 (5 bases each). CDR3 size: 14 residues. V lost 8 bases and J 0 bases, leaving 10 bases between the germline ends. Per germline, CDR1 LNHDA and CDR2 SQIVND (reference sequence). The CDR3 DNA is TGTGCCAGTCGGGACCGTGCGAACACCGGGGAGCTGTTTTTT. It specifies CASRDRANTGELFF. The whole variable domain, remainder taken from reference TRBV19 and TRBJ2-2, is DGGITQSPKYLFRKEGQNVTLSCEQNLNHDAMYWYRQDPGQGLRLIYYSQIVNDFQKGDIAEGYSVSREKKESFPLTVTSAQKNPTAFYLCASRDRANTGELFFGEGSRLTVL.

In its sample, this clone was seen once. In DNA form, the CDR3 reads TGTGCCACCGGGGCAATTCTGAGCTCCTACAATGAGCAGTTCTTC. Amino acid sequence: CATGAILSSYNEQFF. The V and J genes are TRBV19 and TRBJ2-1; D tentatively reads TRBD1 or TRBD2 (5 bases each). The CDR3 totals 15 residues. V was pared by 10 bases and J by 0 bases, with 16 bases between. Germline V gene data show CDR1 as LNHDA and CDR2 as SQIVND (reference sequence).

This clone was seen a handful of times. CDR3 sequence (DNA): TGTGCCAGCAGCTCCCCCCCCCTAGCGGCCTACAATGAGCAGTTCTTC. Translated: CASSSPPLAAYNEQFF. V gene TRBV7-8 combines with J gene TRBJ2-1; 7 bases match TRBD2. Germline-derived CDR1 and CDR2 are SGHVS and FQNEAQ. The CDR3 is 16 amino acids. V lost 4 bases and J lost 2; bases outside the gene matches: 8.

The chain combines TRBV27 with TRBJ1-1; unclear D gene. CDR1 and CDR2 (germline): MNHEY, SMNVEV (reference sequence). Trimming shortened V by 3 bases and J by 3 bases, and 8 bases separated the two germline ends. The CDR3 is 13 amino acids. Here the CDR3 DNA reads TGTGCCAGCAGTTTCCCAGGAGACACTGAAGCTTTCTTT. Its protein is CASSFPGDTEAFF.

CDR3 in DNA: TGCGCCAGCAGCCAAGGGACCGGGACAGGGGGGACCGGGGAGCTGTTTTTT. Protein product: CASSQGTGTGGTGELFF. This chain uses TRBV4-3 with TRBJ2-2; 11 positions agree with TRBD1. With 1 base clipped from V and 5 bases from J, the junction kept 6 bases outside the gene matches. Germline CDR1 LGHNA, CDR2 YSLEER. The CDR3 is 17 amino acids.

This chain joins TRBV9 and TRBJ1-2; D perhaps matches TRBD1 (5 bases). Per germline, CDR1 SGDLS and CDR2 YYNGEE. This CDR3 has 14 amino acids. V lost 3 bases and J 5 bases, leaving 14 bases between the germline ends. CDR3: CASSGLGGGYGYTF. CDR3 bases: TGTGCCAGCAGCGGCCTCGGGGGTGGGTATGGCTACACCTTC.

The gene calls are TRBV2 and TRBJ2-3; tentative D call: TRBD2 (6 bases). CDR3 size: 15 residues. Trimming shortened V by 0 bases and J by 14 bases, and 21 bases separated the two germline ends. CDR1 and CDR2 from the germline V gene are SNHLY and FYNNEI. The CDR3 DNA is TGTGCCAGCAGTGAAGCTTTAAGGAGGGCAGATACCCCGTATTTT. Encoded protein: CASSEALRRADTPYF.

In its sample, this clone ranks as medium-sized (0.01 to 0.1%). The chain has TRBV7-9 and TRBJ2-3; possibly TRBD1 for D (6 bases). The CDR3 is 16 amino acids. The V gene's germline CDR1 is SEHNR and CDR2 FQNEAQ (reference sequence). The ends were cut back, 4 bases at V and 2 bases at J, with 16 bases in the middle. The CDR3 loop is CASSSPVDRITDTQYF. The DNA for the CDR3 is TGTGCCAGCAGCTCCCCTGTCGACAGGATCACAGATACGCAGTATTTT.